Reported below is one TCR beta chain. The donor population consisted of healthy HIV-negative adults with no recent acute infections or vaccinations. The CDR3 loop spans 16 amino acids. V dropped 0 bases and J dropped 0 bases, with 12 bases sitting between them. The germline V gene encodes CDR1 SGHTA and CDR2 FQGNSA. This sample stems from a study of shared clonotypes between healthy human individuals. Repertoires were generated with immunoSEQ multiplex PCR, while TCRdb's copy carries only in-frame clones and drops some. The table includes approximately 480,000 clones, about 75% detected once. The clonotype comes from a woman aged 35 to 49 in good health. Some clones in this sample may be carry-over from other donors' samples. The chain combines TRBV7-2 with TRBJ2-7; D uncertain. The specimen was PBMCs. CDR3 in amino acids: CASSLALGGTSYEQYF. CDR3 sequence (DNA): TGTGCCAGCAGCTTAGCGCTAGGCGGAACCTCCTACGAGCAGTACTTC.